This TCR beta chain appears in the sequencing data of a study of regulatory T cells in long-lasting Graves disease. Study results and limitations: Persistent Graves' patients showed a TCR diversity that was lower than that of newly diagnosed ones. Newly diagnosed patients shared around 910 public clonotypes; persistent patients shared approximately 2,700.

To make TCR beta libraries, researchers used iRepertoire HTBI primers and Arm-PCR of CDR3 regions. Via MiXCR, TCRdb re-called the multiplex PCR reads, giving one row per CDR3 protein. The repertoire holds more than 300,000 distinct CDR3 sequences, with about 11% as singletons. The sample's time point: newly diagnosed GD, antithyroid drugs for less than 3 months. RNA from PBMCs was the source of the TCR library. This clonotype occurred a few times. Its antigen is unknown. Germline V CDR1 and CDR2: LNHDA, SQIVND (reference sequence). V was trimmed by 8 bases and J by 5 bases, leaving 13 bases between them. The CDR3 totals 13 residues. This sample was shared with a second study, whose subject was T cells in Graves' hyperthyroidism and ophthalmopathy. According to that study: The HTBI primer set drove a first-round RT-PCR of the TCR CDR3. Among thyroid clonotypes expanded above 0.001, most also appeared in blood.

This receptor was taken from a woman between 18 and 30 years old with Graves disease. The gene calls are TRBV19 and TRBJ2-1; weak D call: TRBD2 (6 bases). The specimen comprised peripheral blood mononuclear cells (PBMCs), sampled at new diagnosis, from a patient treated with antithyroid drugs. The CDR3 sequence is CASGLALNNEQFF. CDR3 DNA sequence: TGTGCCAGTGGTCTAGCGCTTAACAATGAGCAGTTCTTC.